These T cell receptor beta chains were read from a single sample in a study of beta chain features in type 1 diabetes. The method was immunoSEQ multiplex PCR; TCRdb's version includes in-frame clones alone and lacks a portion of them. Here the sample spans over 650,000 clones, about 14% being singletons. Sequences were obtained from naive CD4+ T cells from blood. These TCRs come from a young man with type 1 diabetes. The CDR3 runs from the conserved cysteine through the conserved F or W. A D gene is named only where the DNA matches it firmly.

d_gene: -; len: 15; v_gene: TRBV19; j_gene: TRBJ2-3; CDR3aa: CASSGPGTVTGTQYF
d_gene: TRBD2; len: 14; v_gene: TRBV29-1; j_gene: TRBJ2-1; CDR3aa: CSVRAGESYNEQFF
d_gene: -; len: 11; v_gene: TRBV14; j_gene: TRBJ2-5; CDR3aa: CASSQARTQYF
d_gene: -; len: 15; v_gene: TRBV28; j_gene: TRBJ2-3; CDR3aa: CASSLFQSSTDTQYF
d_gene: -; len: 15; v_gene: TRBV7-8; j_gene: TRBJ1-6; CDR3aa: CASSLVGRVNSPLHF
d_gene: TRBD2; len: 17; v_gene: TRBV4-2; j_gene: TRBJ2-1; CDR3aa: CASSHDVGLAGRDEQFF
d_gene: -; len: 14; v_gene: TRBV5-1; j_gene: TRBJ2-3; CDR3aa: CASSGGESTDTQYF
d_gene: TRBD1; len: 16; v_gene: TRBV11-2; j_gene: TRBJ2-2; CDR3aa: CASSPRTGRHTGELFF
d_gene: -; len: 15; v_gene: TRBV15; j_gene: TRBJ2-1; CDR3aa: CATSRDRAQMAKQFF
d_gene: -; len: 11; v_gene: TRBV9; j_gene: TRBJ1-2; CDR3aa: CASSVNGRLRF
d_gene: -; len: 14; v_gene: TRBV5-1; j_gene: TRBJ1-1; CDR3aa: CASSFDGRNTEAFF
d_gene: TRBD1; len: 16; v_gene: TRBV2; j_gene: TRBJ1-4; CDR3aa: CASRWTGGATNEKLFF
d_gene: -; len: 12; v_gene: TRBV30; j_gene: TRBJ1-2; CDR3aa: CAWSQLVKGYTF
d_gene: -; len: 16; v_gene: TRBV9; j_gene: TRBJ2-7; CDR3aa: CASSVGTLWGSDEQYF
d_gene: TRBD1; len: 11; v_gene: TRBV30; j_gene: TRBJ2-7; CDR3aa: CAGRTGYGQYF
d_gene: -; len: 13; v_gene: TRBV7-9; j_gene: TRBJ1-2; CDR3aa: CASSSGPTLGYTF